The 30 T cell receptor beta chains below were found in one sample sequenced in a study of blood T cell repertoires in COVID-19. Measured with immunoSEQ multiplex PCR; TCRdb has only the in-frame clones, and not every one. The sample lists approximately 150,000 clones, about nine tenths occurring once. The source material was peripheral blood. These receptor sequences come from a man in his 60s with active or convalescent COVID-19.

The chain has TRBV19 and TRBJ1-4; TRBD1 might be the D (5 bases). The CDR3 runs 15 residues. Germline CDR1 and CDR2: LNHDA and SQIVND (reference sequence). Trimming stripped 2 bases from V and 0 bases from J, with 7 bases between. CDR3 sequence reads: CASSITGPTNEKLFF. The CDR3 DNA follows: TGTGCCAGTAGTATAACAGGCCCAACTAATGAAAAACTGTTTTTT.

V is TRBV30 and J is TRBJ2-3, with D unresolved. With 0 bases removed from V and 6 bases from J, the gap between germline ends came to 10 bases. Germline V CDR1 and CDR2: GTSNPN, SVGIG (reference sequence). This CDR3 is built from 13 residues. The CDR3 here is CAWSVADRDTQYF. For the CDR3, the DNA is TGTGCCTGGAGTGTGGCGGATCGGGATACGCAGTATTTT.

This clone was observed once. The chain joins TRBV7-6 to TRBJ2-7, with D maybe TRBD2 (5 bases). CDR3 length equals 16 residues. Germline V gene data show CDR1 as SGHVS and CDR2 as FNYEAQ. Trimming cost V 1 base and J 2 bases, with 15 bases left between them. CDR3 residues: CASSLGSVDWTYEQYF. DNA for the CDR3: TGTGCCAGCAGCTTAGGATCGGTGGACTGGACCTACGAGCAGTACTTC.

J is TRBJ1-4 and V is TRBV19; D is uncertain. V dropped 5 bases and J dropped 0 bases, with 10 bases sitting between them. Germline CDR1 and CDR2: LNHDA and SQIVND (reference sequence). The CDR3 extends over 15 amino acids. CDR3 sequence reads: CASSPRGATNEKLFF. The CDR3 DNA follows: TGTGCCAGTAGTCCCCGGGGAGCAACTAATGAAAAACTGTTTTTT.

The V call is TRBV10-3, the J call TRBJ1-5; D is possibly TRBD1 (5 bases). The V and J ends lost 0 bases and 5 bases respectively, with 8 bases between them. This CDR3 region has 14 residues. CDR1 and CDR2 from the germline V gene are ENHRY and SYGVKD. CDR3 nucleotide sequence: TGTGCCATCAGTGAGTCCCTAGGGGATCAGCCCCAGCATTTT. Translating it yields CAISESLGDQPQHF.

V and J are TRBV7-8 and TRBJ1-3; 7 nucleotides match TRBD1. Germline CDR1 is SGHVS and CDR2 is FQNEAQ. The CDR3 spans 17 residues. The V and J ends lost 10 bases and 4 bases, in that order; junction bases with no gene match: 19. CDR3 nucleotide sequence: TGTGCCACGATGTTGGGGGCAGGACAGGTGCCCGGAAACACCATATATTTT. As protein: CATMLGAGQVPGNTIYF.

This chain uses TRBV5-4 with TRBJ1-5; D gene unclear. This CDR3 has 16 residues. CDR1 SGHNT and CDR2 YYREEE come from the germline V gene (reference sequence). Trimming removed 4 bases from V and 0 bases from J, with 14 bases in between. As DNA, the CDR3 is TGTGCCAGCAGCCCCGGGCCGGGATTTAGCAATCAGCCCCAGCATTTT. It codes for CASSPGPGFSNQPQHF.

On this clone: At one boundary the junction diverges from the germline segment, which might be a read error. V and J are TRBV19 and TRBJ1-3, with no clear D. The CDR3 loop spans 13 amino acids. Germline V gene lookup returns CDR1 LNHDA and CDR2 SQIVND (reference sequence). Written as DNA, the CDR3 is TGTGCCAGTAGTATGTCCGGAGGAAGCACCATATATTTT. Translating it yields CASSMSGGSTIYF.

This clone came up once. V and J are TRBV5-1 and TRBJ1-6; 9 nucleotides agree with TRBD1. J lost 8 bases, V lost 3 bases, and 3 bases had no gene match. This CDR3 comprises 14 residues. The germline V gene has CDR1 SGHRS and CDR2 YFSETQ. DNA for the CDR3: TGCGCCAGCAGCTGGGGACAGGGAGATTCACCCCTCCACTTT. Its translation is CASSWGQGDSPLHF.

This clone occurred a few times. The DNA of the CDR3 is TGTGCCTGGAGTCCCCGGGATGGGGAAAAACTGTTTTTT. Translated, it gives CAWSPRDGEKLFF. The chain joins TRBV30 to TRBJ1-4; no definite D call. V shed 2 bases and J shed 8 bases, with 12 bases lying between them. Germline V lookup: CDR1 GTSNPN, CDR2 SVGIG (reference sequence). The CDR3 contains 13 residues.

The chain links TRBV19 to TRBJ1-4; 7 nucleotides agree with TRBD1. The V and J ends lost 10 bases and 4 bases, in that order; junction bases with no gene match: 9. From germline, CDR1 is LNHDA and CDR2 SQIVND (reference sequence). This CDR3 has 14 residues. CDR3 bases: TGTGCCACTGGAACAGGGGTCGTTAATGAAAAACTGTTTTTT. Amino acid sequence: CATGTGVVNEKLFF. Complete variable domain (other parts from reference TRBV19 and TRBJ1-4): DGGITQSPKYLFRKEGQNVTLSCEQNLNHDAMYWYRQDPGQGLRLIYYSQIVNDFQKGDIAEGYSVSREKKESFPLTVTSAQKNPTAFYLCATGTGVVNEKLFFGSGTQLSVL.

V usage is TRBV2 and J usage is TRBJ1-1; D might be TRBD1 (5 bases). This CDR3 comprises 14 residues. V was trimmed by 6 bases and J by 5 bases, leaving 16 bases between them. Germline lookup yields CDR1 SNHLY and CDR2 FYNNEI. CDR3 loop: CASSQQVDWTEAFF. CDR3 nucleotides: TGTGCCAGCAGCCAACAGGTTGATTGGACTGAAGCTTTCTTT.

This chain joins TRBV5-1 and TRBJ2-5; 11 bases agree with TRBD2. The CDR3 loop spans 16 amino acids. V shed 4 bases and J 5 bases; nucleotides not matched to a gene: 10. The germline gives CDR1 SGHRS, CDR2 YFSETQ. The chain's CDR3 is CASSGIAGGPRETQYF. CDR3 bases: TGCGCCAGCAGCGGGATAGCGGGGGGGCCGCGGGAGACCCAGTACTTC.

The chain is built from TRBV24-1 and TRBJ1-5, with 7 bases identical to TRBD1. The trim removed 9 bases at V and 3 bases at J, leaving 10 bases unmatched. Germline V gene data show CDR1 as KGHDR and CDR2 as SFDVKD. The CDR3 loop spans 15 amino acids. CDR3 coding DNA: TGTGCCACCCGAACCTCCGGGACAGTCAATCAGCCCCAGCATTTT. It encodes CATRTSGTVNQPQHF.

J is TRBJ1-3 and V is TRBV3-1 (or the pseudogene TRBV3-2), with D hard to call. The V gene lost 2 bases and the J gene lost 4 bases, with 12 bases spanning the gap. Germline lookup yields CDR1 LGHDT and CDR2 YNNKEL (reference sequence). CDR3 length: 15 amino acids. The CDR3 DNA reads TGTGCCAGCAGCCAAAACGGTCGAAACGGAAACACCATATATTTT. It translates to CASSQNGRNGNTIYF.

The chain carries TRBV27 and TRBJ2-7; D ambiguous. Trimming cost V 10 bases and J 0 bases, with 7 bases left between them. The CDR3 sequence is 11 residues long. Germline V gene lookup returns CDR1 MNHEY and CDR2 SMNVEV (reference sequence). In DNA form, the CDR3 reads TGTGCCATCCCCTTCTCCTACGAGCAGTACTTC. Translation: CAIPFSYEQYF.

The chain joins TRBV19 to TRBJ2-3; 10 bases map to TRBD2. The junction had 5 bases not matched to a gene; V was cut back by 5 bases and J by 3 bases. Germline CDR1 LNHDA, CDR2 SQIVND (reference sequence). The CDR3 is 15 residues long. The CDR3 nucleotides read TGTGCCAGTAGTTTTAGCGGGGGGCAAACAGATACGCAGTATTTT. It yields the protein CASSFSGGQTDTQYF.

The CDR3 is CASSPLVYSPLHF. The CDR3 DNA is TGTGCCAGCAGTCCCTTAGTATATTCACCCCTCCACTTT. The chain links TRBV27 to TRBJ1-6; the D is unclear. This CDR3 spans 13 amino acids. Germline V gene sequence: CDR1 MNHEY, CDR2 SMNVEV (reference sequence). Deletions cut 5 bases from V and 8 bases from J, with 10 bases between.

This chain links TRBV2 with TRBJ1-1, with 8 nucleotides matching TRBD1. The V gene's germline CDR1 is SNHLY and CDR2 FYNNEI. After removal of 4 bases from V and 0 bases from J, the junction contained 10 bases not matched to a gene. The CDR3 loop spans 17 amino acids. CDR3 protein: CASSAHRGRLVNTEAFF. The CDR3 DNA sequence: TGTGCCAGCAGTGCTCACAGGGGGAGGCTTGTGAACACTGAAGCTTTCTTT.

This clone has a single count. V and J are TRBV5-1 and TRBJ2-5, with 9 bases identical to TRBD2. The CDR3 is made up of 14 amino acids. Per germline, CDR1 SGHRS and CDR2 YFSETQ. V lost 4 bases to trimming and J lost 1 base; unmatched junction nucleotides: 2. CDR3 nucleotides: TGCGCCAGCAGCGGTAGCGGGAGCCAAGAGACCCAGTACTTC. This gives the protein CASSGSGSQETQYF.

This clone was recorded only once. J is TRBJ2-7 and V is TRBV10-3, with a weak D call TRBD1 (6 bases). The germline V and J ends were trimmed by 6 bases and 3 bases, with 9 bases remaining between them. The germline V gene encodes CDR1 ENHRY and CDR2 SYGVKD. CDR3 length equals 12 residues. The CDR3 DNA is TGTGCCATCAGCACAGGGTACTACGAGCAGTACTTC. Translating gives CAISTGYYEQYF.

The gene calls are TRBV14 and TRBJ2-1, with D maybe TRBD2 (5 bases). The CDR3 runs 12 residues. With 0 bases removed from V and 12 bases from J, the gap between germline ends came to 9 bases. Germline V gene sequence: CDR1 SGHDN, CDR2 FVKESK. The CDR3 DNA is TGTGCCAGCAGCCAAGATGGAGGAGGGCAGTTCTTC. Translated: CASSQDGGGQFF.

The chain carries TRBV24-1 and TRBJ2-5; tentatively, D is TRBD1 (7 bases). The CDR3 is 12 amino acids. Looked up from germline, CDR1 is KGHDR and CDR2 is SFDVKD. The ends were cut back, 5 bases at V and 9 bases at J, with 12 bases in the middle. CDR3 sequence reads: CATSAQGEAQYF. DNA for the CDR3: TGTGCCACCAGTGCCCAGGGGGAGGCCCAGTACTTC.

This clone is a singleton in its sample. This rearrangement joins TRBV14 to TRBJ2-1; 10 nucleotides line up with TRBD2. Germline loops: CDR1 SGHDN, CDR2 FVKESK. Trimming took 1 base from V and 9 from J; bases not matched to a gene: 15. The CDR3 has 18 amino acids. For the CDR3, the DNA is TGTGCCAGCAGCCAAGTTAGCGGGGGGCTTTCGGAAATGGGTGAGCAGTTCTTC. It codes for CASSQVSGGLSEMGEQFF.

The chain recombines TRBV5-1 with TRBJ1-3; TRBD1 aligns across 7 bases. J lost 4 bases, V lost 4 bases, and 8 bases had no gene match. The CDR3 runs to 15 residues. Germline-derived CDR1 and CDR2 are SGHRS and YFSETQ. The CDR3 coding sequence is TGCGCCAGCAGCGCGACAGGGTCGCAAGGAAACACCATATATTTT. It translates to CASSATGSQGNTIYF.

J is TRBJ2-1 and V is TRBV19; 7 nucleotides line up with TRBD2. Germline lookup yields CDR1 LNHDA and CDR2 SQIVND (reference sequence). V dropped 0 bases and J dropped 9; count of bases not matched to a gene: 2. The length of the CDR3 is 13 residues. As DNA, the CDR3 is TGTGCCAGTAGTATAGACAGGGAGGGTGAGCAGTTCTTC. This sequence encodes CASSIDREGEQFF.

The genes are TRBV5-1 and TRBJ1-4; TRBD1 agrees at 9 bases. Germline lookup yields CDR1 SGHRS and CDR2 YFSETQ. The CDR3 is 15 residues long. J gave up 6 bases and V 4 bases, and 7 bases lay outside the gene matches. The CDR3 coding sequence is TGCGCCAGCAGCGATGGACAGGGGTCGGATGAAAAACTGTTTTTT. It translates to CASSDGQGSDEKLFF. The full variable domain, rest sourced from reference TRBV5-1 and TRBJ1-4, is KAGVTQTPRYLIKTRGQQVTLSCSPISGHRSVSWYQQTPGQGLQFLFEYFSETQRNKGNFPGRFSGRQFSNSRSEMNVSTLELGDSALYLCASSDGQGSDEKLFFGSGTQLSVL.

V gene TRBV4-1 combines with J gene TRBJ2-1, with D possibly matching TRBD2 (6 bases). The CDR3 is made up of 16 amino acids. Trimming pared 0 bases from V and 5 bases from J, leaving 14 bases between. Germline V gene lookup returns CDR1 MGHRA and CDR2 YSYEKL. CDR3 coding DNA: TGCGCCAGCAGCCAAGAATGGGGGGAGTTCCACAATGAGCAGTTCTTC. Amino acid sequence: CASSQEWGEFHNEQFF.

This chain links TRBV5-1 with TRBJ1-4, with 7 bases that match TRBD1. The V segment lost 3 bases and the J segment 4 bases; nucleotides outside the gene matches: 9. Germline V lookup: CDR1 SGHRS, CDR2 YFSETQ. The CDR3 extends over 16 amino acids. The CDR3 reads CASSSAGGQNNEKLFF. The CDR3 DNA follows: TGCGCCAGCAGCTCGGCCGGGGGACAGAATAATGAAAAACTGTTTTTT. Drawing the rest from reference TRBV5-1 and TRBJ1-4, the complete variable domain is KAGVTQTPRYLIKTRGQQVTLSCSPISGHRSVSWYQQTPGQGLQFLFEYFSETQRNKGNFPGRFSGRQFSNSRSEMNVSTLELGDSALYLCASSSAGGQNNEKLFFGSGTQLSVL.

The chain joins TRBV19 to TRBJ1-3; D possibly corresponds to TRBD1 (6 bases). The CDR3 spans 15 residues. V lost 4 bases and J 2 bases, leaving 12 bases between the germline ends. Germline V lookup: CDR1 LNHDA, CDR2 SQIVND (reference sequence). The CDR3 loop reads CASSTRQAAGNTIYF. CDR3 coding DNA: TGTGCCAGTAGTACCCGACAGGCCGCTGGAAACACCATATATTTT.